This passage covers 16 T cell receptor beta chains from one sample sequenced in a study of CD8+ T cells in alopecia areata. Investigators isolated RNA and reverse transcribed it into cDNA to act as the sequencing template. Some clones are missing from TCRdb's copy, which holds only in-frame ones; the method was immunoSEQ multiplex PCR. The repertoire holds about 150,000 clones, with under 60% as singletons. The starting material was CD4+ T cells sorted from blood, obtained at week 0. The receptors were sampled from a human donor with alopecia areata.

The V gene is TRBV6-5, the J gene TRBJ1-2, with 7 bases matching TRBD1. From germline, CDR1 is MNHEY and CDR2 SVGAGI. The CDR3 sequence is 12 residues long. The V gene end was trimmed by 6 bases and the J gene end by 5 bases; junction bases not matched to a gene: 3. DNA of the CDR3: TGTGCCAGCAGATCAGGGGGTTATGGCTACACCTTC. It specifies CASRSGGYGYTF.

The chain has TRBV4-3 and TRBJ2-7, with 8 bases matching TRBD1. CDR1 is LGHNA and CDR2 is YSLEER in the germline V gene. The CDR3 consists of 16 residues. Trimming removed 5 bases from V and 5 bases from J; junction bases left unmatched: 14. CDR3 DNA: TGCGCCAGCAGCTCAGGAGGACAGGGTCAGTACAACGAGCAGTACTTC. It yields the protein CASSSGGQGQYNEQYF.

In its sample, this clone was seen a few times. The V and J genes are TRBV2 and TRBJ2-4; tentatively, D is TRBD2 (5 bases). The germline V gene encodes CDR1 SNHLY and CDR2 FYNNEI. The CDR3 has 15 residues. The ends were cut back, 7 bases at V and 6 bases at J, with 19 bases in the middle. The CDR3 DNA reads as TGTGCCAGCAACCCTTCCTTCGGACGGGGAAACATTCAGTACTTC. Its protein is CASNPSFGRGNIQYF.

This rearrangement joins TRBV29-1 to TRBJ1-1, with unresolved D. Trimming removed 6 bases at V and 2 bases at J, with 13 bases between. Germline-derived CDR1 and CDR2 are SQVTM and ANQGSEA. The CDR3 covers 13 residues. CDR3 loop: CSVWWQVNTEAFF. CDR3 coding DNA: TGCAGCGTCTGGTGGCAGGTCAACACTGAAGCTTTCTTT.

This clone has just a few counts. This sequence joins TRBV7-9 and TRBJ2-3; 10 positions agree with TRBD1. J lost 4 bases, V lost 3 bases, and 1 base had no gene match. The CDR3 runs to 14 residues. Germline lookup yields CDR1 SEHNR and CDR2 FQNEAQ (reference sequence). The CDR3 coding sequence is TGTGCCAGCAGCTTTGGACAGGGGGCAGATACGCAGTATTTT. It translates to CASSFGQGADTQYF. The whole variable domain, remainder taken from reference TRBV7-9 and TRBJ2-3, is DTGVSQNPRHKITKRGQNVTFRCDPISEHNRLYWYRQTLGQGPEFLTYFQNEAQLEKSRLLSDRFSAERPKGSFSTLEIQRTEQGDSAMYLCASSFGQGADTQYFGPGTRLTVL.

This clone turned up a few times. The chain carries TRBV6-5 and TRBJ1-2; weak D call: TRBD1 (5 bases). The V and J ends lost 5 bases and 2 bases respectively, with 12 bases between them. CDR1 and CDR2 (germline): MNHEY, SVGAGI. The CDR3 is made up of 14 amino acids. The CDR3 region has the DNA TGTGCCAGCAGTCACCCTGGGGGAAACTATGGCTACACCTTC. Protein product: CASSHPGGNYGYTF.

This sequence joins TRBV7-9 and TRBJ2-3, with a possible D match to TRBD2 (6 bases). This CDR3 has 15 amino acids. CDR1 is SEHNR and CDR2 is FQNEAQ in the germline V gene (reference sequence). The V gene lost 5 bases and the J gene lost 3 bases, with 15 bases spanning the gap. The CDR3 sequence: CASSPYGGETDTQYF. CDR3 sequence (DNA): TGTGCCAGCAGCCCATATGGAGGGGAAACAGATACGCAGTATTTT. Variable domain in full (rest from reference TRBV7-9 and TRBJ2-3): DTGVSQNPRHKITKRGQNVTFRCDPISEHNRLYWYRQTLGQGPEFLTYFQNEAQLEKSRLLSDRFSAERPKGSFSTLEIQRTEQGDSAMYLCASSPYGGETDTQYFGPGTRLTVL.

The J gene is TRBJ2-7, the V gene TRBV10-3, with D perhaps matching TRBD1 (6 bases). This CDR3 is 12 amino acids long. The V gene lost 11 bases and the J gene lost 0 bases, with 11 bases spanning the gap. CDR1 and CDR2 (germline): ENHRY, SYGVKD. In nucleotides, the CDR3 is TGTGCCTCGACAGGTTCCTCCTACGAGCAGTACTTC. Its translation is CASTGSSYEQYF.

J is TRBJ2-1 and V is TRBV2; TRBD2 is a possible D gene (6 bases). The CDR3 is made up of 15 amino acids. The germline CDR1 and CDR2 sequences are SNHLY and FYNNEI. The V end lost 2 bases, the J end lost 8 bases, and 16 bases lay between the germline ends. The CDR3 protein is CASSETGVPRDEQFF. The CDR3 nucleotides are TGTGCCAGCAGTGAAACGGGGGTACCCAGGGATGAGCAGTTCTTC. Full variable domain (rest looked up from reference TRBV2 and TRBJ2-1): EPEVTQTPSHQVTQMGQEVILRCVPISNHLYFYWYRQILGQKVEFLVSFYNNEISEKSEIFDDQFSVERPDGSNFTLKIRSTKLEDSAMYFCASSETGVPRDEQFFGPGTRLTVL.

The chain employs TRBV11-2 and TRBJ1-3, with D uncertain. Germline V gives CDR1 SGHAT, CDR2 FQNNGV. This CDR3 has 13 amino acids. Trimming stripped 5 bases from V and 3 bases from J, with 8 bases between. The CDR3 DNA reads TGTGCCAGCAGCCTTCTCCTTGGAAACACCATATATTTT. It codes for CASSLLLGNTIYF.

The chain has TRBV23-1 and TRBJ1-2; weak D call: TRBD1 (5 bases). TRBV23-1 is flagged as an ORF with uncertain function. The CDR3 spans 14 residues. The V end lost 7 bases, the J end lost 2 bases, and 14 bases lay between the germline ends. CDR3 DNA: TGCGCCAGCATGGGGGGGGTTTTGAACTATGGCTACACCTTC. It codes for CASMGGVLNYGYTF.

This sequence joins TRBV29-1 and TRBJ1-1; D gene uncertain. V was trimmed by 4 bases and J by 1 base, leaving 13 bases between them. This CDR3 spans 14 amino acids. Germline V CDR1 and CDR2: SQVTM, ANQGSEA. The CDR3 loop is CSVAFRQTNTEAFF. In nucleotides, the CDR3 is TGCAGCGTTGCGTTTCGGCAGACGAACACTGAAGCTTTCTTT.

The genes are TRBV30 and TRBJ1-5; D gene uncertain. This CDR3 has 15 residues. Germline lookup yields CDR1 GTSNPN and CDR2 SVGIG (reference sequence). V shed 0 bases and J shed 4 bases, with 13 bases lying between them. CDR3 sequence (DNA): TGTGCCTGGAGTGTACTAGGACGTCGAAATCAGCCCCAGCATTTT. Protein product: CAWSVLGRRNQPQHF.

This clone has only a few counts. The chain uses TRBV30 and TRBJ2-2; TRBD2 matches 10 bases. The junction had 5 bases not matched to a gene; V was cut back by 3 bases and J by 1 base. This CDR3 is built from 16 residues. The germline V gene encodes CDR1 GTSNPN and CDR2 SVGIG (reference sequence). CDR3 DNA: TGTGCCTGGAGGACCGGACTAGCGGTGAACACCGGGGAGCTGTTTTTT. This translates into CAWRTGLAVNTGELFF.

The J gene is TRBJ1-2, the V gene TRBV20-1; the D gene is possibly TRBD1 (5 bases). Trimming removed 6 bases at V and 8 bases at J, with 13 bases between. Germline loops: CDR1 DFQATT, CDR2 SNEGSKA (reference sequence). This CDR3 has 11 residues. CDR3 region: CSAGIQGGYTF. As DNA, the CDR3 is TGCAGTGCAGGGATCCAGGGCGGCTACACCTTC.

The chain combines TRBV27 with TRBJ1-1; D perhaps matches TRBD1 (5 bases). V dropped 2 bases and J dropped 5 bases, with 15 bases sitting between them. Germline V gives CDR1 MNHEY, CDR2 SMNVEV (reference sequence). CDR3 length: 15 amino acids. CDR3 in DNA: TGTGCCAGCAGTTTAGGGAGAGGAGGGGTAACTGAAGCTTTCTTT. Protein product: CASSLGRGGVTEAFF.